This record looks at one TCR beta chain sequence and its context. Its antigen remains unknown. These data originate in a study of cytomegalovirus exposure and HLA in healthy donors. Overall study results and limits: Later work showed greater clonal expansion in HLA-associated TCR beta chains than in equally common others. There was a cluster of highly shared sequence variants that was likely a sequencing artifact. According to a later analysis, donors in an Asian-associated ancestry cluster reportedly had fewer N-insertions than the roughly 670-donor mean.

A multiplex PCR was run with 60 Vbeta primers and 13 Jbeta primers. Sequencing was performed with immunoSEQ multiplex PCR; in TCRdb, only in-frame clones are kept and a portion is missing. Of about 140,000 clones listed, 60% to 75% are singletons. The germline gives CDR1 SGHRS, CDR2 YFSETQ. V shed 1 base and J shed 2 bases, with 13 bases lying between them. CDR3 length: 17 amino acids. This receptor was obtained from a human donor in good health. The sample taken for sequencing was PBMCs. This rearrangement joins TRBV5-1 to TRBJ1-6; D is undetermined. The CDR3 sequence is CASSLLGGGTYNSPLHF. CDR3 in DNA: TGCGCCAGCAGCTTGCTAGGAGGAGGGACCTATAATTCACCCCTCCACTTT.